Only a few counts were recorded for the clone carrying this T cell receptor beta chain. The entry originates in a study of beta chain features in type 1 diabetes. Study background: Healthy donors and patients had similar age, gender and cell yields.

Investigators reverse transcribed all isolated RNA, so they sequenced expressed TCRB transcripts. Sequenced by immunoSEQ multiplex PCR; TCRdb stores in-frame clones only, minus some. This table has around 15,000 clones, less than 50% appearing once. CDR1 and CDR2 from the germline V gene are SEHNR and FQNEAQ (reference sequence). The CDR3 sequence is 13 residues long. The V end was cut by 1 base, the J end by 4 bases, with 6 bases between. Sorting of CD4+ naive, central memory, regulatory and stem cell-like memory cells was performed via CD45RO/CCR7/CD25/CD127/CD95/CD27. This receptor was obtained from a woman aged 40 to 50 in good health. The sample consisted of stem cell memory CD4+ T cells from blood. The chain employs TRBV7-9 and TRBJ2-3; D is uncertain. CDR3 residues: CASSLGFSDTQYF. The DNA for the CDR3 is TGTGCCAGCAGCTTAGGTTTCTCAGATACGCAGTATTTT. Drawing the rest from reference TRBV7-9 and TRBJ2-3, the complete variable domain is DTGVSQNPRHKITKRGQNVTFRCDPISEHNRLYWYRQTLGQGPEFLTYFQNEAQLEKSRLLSDRFSAERPKGSFSTLEIQRTEQGDSAMYLCASSLGFSDTQYFGPGTRLTVL.